This record covers a single TCR beta chain. What this receptor recognizes is not known. No much larger clone is present one base from it, and per-base qualities are unavailable. Enrolling through a virtual design, the prospective study's participants ranged in age from roughly 18 to 95 years and lived across 20 to 25 United States geographic areas. To assign participants to cohorts, the prospective study relied on clinical history that participants themselves reported in a screening survey and a study questionnaire. In the prospective study, whole blood, serum and a nasopharyngeal or oropharyngeal swab were collected from each participant by mobile phlebotomists. Prospective study participants could optionally give additional blood draws and questionnaires over an approximately 2-month period. Blood samples from the prospective study were shipped frozen or at room temperature prior to DNA extraction.

CDR3 length: 21 amino acids, cysteine to phenylalanine. The CDR3 DNA has 63 bases and is translated from base 1. The germline V gene specifies LGHNA as CDR1 and YSLEER as CDR2. V has 0 bases trimmed and J has 0 bases trimmed; junction bases matching no gene number 9. This sample was taken from a study of blood T cell repertoires in COVID-19 (dated by TCRdb to 2018 to 2020). In terms of the full investigation: Recovered participants in ImmuneRACE Cohort 3 were defined by two consecutive negative NP/OP PCR tests, clearance by a healthcare professional, or resolution of symptoms. The collaborator samples originated in the United States, Italy and Spain and spanned the acute and convalescent phases of COVID-19. The prospective study material was composed of cDNA or gDNA derived from T cells, B-cell-depleted T cells, or PBMCs. The dataset comprised deeply sampled blood TCRbeta repertoires from subjects exposed to, actively infected with, or recovered from COVID-19. The repertoires were released in a freely available public database intended as a resource for research on the immune response to SARS-CoV-2. The samples were drawn from two sources: the first 160 participants of the ongoing ImmuneRACE study, and 1,000 to 1,500 subjects contributed by 6 global collaborators. A de-identified subject ID, COVID-19 status, age in years and sex were almost always included in the sample metadata. Where available, HLA class I and class II types were obtained from metadata supplied by the sample provider rather than from assay-based typing.

On the study overall, not on this receptor specifically: How much clinical and demographic metadata was included differed by source and by participant, and the metadata was provided uncurated.

TCRbeta CDR3 regions were amplified from genomic DNA by means of the immunoSEQ Assay, a bias-controlled multiplex PCR. The study's own analysis went as follows. The number of nucleated cells in each sample was estimated by amplification of reference gene primers within the assay. To quantify the absolute abundance of each unique TCRbeta CDR3 rearrangement, sequence reads were collapsed and filtered. For each sample, productive Simpson clonality was calculated as the square root of Simpson's diversity index over productive rearrangements. As stored in TCRdb, this immuneACCESS dataset retains in-frame rearrangements with V and J assigned. A fraction of the clones does not appear; measured against another copy, unresolved V genes explain less than half of the discrepancy, and the remainder lacks a known reason. V and J calls plus clone size are reproduced from that table; the DNA served to infer D and trimming. The sample table records some 300,000 clones; 88% of these occur just once. Approximately 2% of the sample is taken by the ten largest.

The V and J genes are TRBV4-3 and TRBJ2-1; the junction holds 15 bases that match TRBD2. Material for sequencing was PBMCs or T cells enriched from blood (not recorded which). This TCR came from a woman between 55 and 75 years old in a cohort exposed to, infected with or recovered from COVID-19 (not recorded which). The CDR3 has the sequence CASSQEVRTSGRAASYNEQFF. The DNA reads TGCGCCAGCAGCCAAGAAGTGAGGACTAGCGGGAGGGCCGCCTCCTACAATGAGCAGTTCTTC.